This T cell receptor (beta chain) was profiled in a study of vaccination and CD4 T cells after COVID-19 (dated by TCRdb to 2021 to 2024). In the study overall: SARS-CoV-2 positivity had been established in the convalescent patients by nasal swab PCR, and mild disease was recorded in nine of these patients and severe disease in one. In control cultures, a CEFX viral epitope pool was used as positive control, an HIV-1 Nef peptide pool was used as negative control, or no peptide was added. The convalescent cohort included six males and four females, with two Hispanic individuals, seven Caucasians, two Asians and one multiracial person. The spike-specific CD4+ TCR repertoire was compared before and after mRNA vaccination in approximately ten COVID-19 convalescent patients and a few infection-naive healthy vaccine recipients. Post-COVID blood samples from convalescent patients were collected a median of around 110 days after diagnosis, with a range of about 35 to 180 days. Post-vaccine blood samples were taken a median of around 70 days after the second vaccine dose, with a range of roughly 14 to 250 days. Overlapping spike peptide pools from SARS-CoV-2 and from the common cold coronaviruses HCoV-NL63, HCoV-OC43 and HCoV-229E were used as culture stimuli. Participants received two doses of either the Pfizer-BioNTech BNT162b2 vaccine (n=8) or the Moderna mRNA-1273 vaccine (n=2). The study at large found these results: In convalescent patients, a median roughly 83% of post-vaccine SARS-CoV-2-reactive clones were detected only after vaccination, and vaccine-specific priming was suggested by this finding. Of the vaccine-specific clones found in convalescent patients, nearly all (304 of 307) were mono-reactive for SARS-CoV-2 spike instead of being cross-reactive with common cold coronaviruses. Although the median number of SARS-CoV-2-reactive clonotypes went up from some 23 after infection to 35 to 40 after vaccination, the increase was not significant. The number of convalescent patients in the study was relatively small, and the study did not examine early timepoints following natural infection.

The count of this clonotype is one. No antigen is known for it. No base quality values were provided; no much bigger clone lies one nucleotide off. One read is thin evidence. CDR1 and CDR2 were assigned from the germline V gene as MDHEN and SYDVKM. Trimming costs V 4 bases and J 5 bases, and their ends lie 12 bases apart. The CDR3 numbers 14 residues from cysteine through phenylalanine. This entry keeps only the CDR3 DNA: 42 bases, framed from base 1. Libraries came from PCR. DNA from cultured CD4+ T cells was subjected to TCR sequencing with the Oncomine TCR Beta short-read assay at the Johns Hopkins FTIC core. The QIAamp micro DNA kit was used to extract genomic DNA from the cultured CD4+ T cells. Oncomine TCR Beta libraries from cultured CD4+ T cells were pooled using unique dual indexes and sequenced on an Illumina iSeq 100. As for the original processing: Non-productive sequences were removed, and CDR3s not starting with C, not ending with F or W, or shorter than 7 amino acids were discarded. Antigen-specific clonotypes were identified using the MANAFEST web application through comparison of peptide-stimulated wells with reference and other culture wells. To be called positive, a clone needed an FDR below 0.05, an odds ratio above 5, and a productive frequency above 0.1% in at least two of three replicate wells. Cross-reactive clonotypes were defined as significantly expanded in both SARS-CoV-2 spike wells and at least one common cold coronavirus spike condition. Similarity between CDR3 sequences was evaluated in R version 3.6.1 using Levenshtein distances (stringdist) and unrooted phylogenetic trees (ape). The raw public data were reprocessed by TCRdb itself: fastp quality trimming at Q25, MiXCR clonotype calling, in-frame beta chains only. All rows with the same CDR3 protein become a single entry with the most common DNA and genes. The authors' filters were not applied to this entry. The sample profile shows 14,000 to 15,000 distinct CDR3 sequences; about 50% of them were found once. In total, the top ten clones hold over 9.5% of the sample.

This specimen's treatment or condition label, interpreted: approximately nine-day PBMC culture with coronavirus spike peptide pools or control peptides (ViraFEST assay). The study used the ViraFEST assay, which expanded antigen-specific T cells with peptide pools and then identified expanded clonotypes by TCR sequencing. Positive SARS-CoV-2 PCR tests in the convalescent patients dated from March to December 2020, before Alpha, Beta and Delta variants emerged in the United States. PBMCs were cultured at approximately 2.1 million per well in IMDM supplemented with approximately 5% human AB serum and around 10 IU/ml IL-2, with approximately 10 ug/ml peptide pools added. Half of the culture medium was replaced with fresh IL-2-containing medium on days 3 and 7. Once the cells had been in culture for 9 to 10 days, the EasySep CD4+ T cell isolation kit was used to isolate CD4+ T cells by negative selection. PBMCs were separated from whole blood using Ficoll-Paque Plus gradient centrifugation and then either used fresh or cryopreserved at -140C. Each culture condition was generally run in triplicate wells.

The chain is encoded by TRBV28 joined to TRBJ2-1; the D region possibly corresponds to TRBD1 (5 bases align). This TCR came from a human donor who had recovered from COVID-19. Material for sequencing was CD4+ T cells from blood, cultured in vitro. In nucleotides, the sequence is TGTGCCAGCAGTTCATATTCCAGGGACAATGAGCAGTTCTTC. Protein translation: CASSSYSRDNEQFF.